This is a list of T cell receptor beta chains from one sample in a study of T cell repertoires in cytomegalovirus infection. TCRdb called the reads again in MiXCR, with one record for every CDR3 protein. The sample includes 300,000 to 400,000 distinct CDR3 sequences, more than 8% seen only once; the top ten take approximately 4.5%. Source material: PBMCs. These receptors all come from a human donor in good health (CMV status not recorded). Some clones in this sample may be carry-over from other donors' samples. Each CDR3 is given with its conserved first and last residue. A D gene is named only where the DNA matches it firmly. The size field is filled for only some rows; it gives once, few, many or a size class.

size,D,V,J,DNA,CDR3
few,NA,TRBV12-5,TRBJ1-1,TGTGCTAGTGGTTTTAAAACCGCGACGACAAGGACAAGTGAAGCTTTCTTT,CASGFKTATTRTSEAFF
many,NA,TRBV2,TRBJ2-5,TGTGCCAGCAGTGTAATCATTCGCGCAGGACAAGAGACCCAGTACTTC,CASSVIIRAGQETQYF
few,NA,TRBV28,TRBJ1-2,TGTGCCAGCACCCCCGGGGGTGGCTACACCTTC,CASTPGGGYTF
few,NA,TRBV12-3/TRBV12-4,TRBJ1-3,TGTGCCAGCAGTTTAATGGGCTCTGGAAACACCATATATTTT,CASSLMGSGNTIYF
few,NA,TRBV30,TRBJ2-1,TGTGCCTGGAGTGCCACGTCGCAGGGTAAAATAGACAATGAGCAGTTCTTC,CAWSATSQGKIDNEQFF
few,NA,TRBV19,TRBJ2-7,TGTGCCAGTAGTATTACAGGCCACTACGAGCAGTACTTC,CASSITGHYEQYF
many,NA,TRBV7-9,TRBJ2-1,TGTGCCAGCAGCTTAGCGGGAAAGAACAATGAGCAGTTCTTC,CASSLAGKNNEQFF
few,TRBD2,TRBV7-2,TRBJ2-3,TGTGCCAGCAGCAATGGACTAGCGGGGGGCCGCACAGATACGCAGTATTTT,CASSNGLAGGRTDTQYF
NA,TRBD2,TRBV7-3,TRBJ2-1,TGTGCCAGCAGCTTAGGTCCAGGGACTAGCGGGAGGGAGCAGTTCTTC,CASSLGPGTSGREQFF
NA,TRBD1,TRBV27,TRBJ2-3,TGTGCCAGCAGTCCGCCCTCAACAGGGGGCACAGATACGCAGTATTTT,CASSPPSTGGTDTQYF
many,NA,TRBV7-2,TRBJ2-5,TGTGCCAGCAGCTCTTTCGGGGGACCTCAAGAGACCCAGTACTTC,CASSSFGGPQETQYF
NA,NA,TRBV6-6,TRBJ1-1,TGTGCCAGCTTGCCAGGGAAGCCTGAAGCCTTCTTT,CASLPGKPEAFF
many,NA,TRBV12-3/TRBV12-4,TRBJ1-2,TGTGCCAGCAGTTTTGGGGCCGGCTACACCTTC,CASSFGAGYTF
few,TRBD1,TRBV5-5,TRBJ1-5,TGTGCCAGCAGCAGACTCTTCCGGGACAGGGTCTCGGATCAGCCCCAGCATTTT,CASSRLFRDRVSDQPQHF
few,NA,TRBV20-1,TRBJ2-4,TGCAGTGCTCCGGGACCCTCAACCAAAAACATTCAGTACTTC,CSAPGPSTKNIQYF
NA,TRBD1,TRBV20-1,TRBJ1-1,TGCAGTGCTACCCCCCCGGGACAGGGGGGAGCTTTCTTT,CSATPPGQGGAFF
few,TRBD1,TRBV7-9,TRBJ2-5,TGTGCCAGCAGCTCGGACAGGGAGAAAGAGACCCAGTACTTC,CASSSDREKETQYF